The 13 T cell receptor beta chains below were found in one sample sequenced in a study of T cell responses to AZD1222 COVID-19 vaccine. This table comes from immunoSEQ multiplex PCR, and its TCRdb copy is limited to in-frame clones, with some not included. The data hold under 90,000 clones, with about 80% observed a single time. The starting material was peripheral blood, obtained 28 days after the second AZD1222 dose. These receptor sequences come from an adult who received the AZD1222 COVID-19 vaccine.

DNA for the CDR3: TGTGCCAGCAGTGAAAGAGGAAGAGGGGGCTTCGGAAACACCATATATTTT. This encodes CASSERGRGGFGNTIYF. The J gene is TRBJ1-3, the V gene TRBV2, with 7 bases matching TRBD1. V lost 2 bases and J lost 4; bases outside the gene matches: 11. Germline V gene sequence: CDR1 SNHLY, CDR2 FYNNEI. This CDR3 has 17 residues.

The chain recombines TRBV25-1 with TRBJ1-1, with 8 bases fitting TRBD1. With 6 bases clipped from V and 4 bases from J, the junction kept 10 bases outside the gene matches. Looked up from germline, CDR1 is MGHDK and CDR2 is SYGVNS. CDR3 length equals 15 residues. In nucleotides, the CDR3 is TGTGCCAGCAGGACCAACACAGGGGGTGGCACTGAAGCTTTCTTT. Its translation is CASRTNTGGGTEAFF.

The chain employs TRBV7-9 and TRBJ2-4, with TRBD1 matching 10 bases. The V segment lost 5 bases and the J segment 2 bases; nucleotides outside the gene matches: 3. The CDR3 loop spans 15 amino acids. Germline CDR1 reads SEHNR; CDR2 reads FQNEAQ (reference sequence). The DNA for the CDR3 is TGTGCCAGCAGCGCCGACAGGGGGCCCAAAAACATTCAGTACTTC. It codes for CASSADRGPKNIQYF.

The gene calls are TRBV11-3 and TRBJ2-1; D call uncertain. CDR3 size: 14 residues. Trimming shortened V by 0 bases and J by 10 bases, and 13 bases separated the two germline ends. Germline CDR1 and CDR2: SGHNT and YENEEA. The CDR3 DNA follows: TGTGCCAGCAGCTTAGATAGGGCCTCCCACGAGCAGTTCTTC. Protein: CASSLDRASHEQFF.

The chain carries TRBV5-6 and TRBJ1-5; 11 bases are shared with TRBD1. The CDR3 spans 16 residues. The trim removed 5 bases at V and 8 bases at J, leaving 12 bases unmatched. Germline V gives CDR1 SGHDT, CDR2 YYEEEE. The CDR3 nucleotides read TGTGCCAGCAGTTCCCGCGGACAGGGGGCCTCTGAGCCCCAGCATTTT. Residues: CASSSRGQGASEPQHF.

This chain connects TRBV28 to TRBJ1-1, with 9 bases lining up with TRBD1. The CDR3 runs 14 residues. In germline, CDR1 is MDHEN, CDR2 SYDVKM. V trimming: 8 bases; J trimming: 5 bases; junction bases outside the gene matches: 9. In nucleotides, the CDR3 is TGTGCCAGCGGAACTGGGACAGGGAGGACTGAAGCTTTCTTT. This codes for CASGTGTGRTEAFF.

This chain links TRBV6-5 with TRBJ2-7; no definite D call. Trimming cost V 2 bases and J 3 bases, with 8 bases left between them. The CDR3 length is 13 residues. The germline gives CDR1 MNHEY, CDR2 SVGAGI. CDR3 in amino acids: CASSYATNYEQYF. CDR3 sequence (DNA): TGTGCCAGCAGTTACGCCACTAACTACGAGCAGTACTTC.

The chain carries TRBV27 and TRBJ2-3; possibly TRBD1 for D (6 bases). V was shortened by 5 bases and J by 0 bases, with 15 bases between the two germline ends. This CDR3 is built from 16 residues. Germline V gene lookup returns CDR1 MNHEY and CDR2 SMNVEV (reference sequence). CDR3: CASSPWDITSTDTQYF. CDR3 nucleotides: TGTGCCAGCAGTCCCTGGGACATTACTAGCACAGATACGCAGTATTTT.

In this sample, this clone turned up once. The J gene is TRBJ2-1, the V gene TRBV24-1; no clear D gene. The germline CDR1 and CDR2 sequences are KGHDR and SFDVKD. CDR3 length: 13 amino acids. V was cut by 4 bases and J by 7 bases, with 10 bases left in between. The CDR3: CATSDPNGNEQFF. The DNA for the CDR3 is TGTGCCACCAGTGACCCGAACGGTAATGAGCAGTTCTTC.

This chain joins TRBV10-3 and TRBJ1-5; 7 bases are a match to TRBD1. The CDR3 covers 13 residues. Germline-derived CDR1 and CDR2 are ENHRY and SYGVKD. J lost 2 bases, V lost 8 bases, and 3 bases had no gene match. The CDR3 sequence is CAIGQVGNQPQHF. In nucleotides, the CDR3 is TGTGCCATCGGACAGGTAGGCAATCAGCCCCAGCATTTT.

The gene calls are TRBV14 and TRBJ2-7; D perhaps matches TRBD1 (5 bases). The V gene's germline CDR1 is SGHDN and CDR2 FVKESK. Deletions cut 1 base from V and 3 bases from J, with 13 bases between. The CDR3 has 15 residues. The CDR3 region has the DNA TGTGCCAGCAGCCAAGTCCCGGCAGGGATCTACGAGCAGTACTTC. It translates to CASSQVPAGIYEQYF.

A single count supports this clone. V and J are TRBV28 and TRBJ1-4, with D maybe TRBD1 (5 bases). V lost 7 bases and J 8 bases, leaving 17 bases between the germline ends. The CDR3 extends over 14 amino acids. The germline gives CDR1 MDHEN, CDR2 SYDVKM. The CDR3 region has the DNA TGTGCCAGCACCTCGGACGGGGGAATGGAAAAACTGTTTTTT. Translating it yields CASTSDGGMEKLFF.

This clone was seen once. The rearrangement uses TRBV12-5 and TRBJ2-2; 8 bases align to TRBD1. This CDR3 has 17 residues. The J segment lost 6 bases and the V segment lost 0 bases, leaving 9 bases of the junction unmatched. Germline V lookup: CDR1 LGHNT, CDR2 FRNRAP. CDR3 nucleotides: TGTGCTAGTGGTTTGGTCGTTGGGCAGGGGGCGGCCGGGGAGCTGTTTTTT. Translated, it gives CASGLVVGQGAAGELFF.